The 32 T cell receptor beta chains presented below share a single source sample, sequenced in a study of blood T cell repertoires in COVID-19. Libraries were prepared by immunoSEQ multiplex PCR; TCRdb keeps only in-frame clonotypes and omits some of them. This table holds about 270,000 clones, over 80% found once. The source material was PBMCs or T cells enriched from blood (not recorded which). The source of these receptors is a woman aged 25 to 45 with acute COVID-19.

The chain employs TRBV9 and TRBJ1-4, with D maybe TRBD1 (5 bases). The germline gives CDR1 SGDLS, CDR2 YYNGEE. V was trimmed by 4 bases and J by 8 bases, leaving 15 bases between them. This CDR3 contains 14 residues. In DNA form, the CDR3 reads TGTGCCAGCAGCCCCTTTCGGGAGGGGGAAAAACTGTTTTTT. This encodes CASSPFREGEKLFF.

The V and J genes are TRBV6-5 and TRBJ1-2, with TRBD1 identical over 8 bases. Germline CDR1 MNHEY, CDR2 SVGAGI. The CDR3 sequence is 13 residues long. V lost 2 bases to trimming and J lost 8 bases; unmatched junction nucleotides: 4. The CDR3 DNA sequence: TGTGCCAGCAGTTACCAGGGGGCGCTGGGCTACACCTTC. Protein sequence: CASSYQGALGYTF.

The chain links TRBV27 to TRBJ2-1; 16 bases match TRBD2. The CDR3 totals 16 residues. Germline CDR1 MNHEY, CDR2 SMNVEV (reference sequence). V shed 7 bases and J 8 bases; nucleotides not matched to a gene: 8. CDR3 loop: CASIGTSGREGDEQFF. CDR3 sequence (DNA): TGTGCCAGCATCGGGACTAGCGGGAGGGAGGGCGATGAGCAGTTCTTC.

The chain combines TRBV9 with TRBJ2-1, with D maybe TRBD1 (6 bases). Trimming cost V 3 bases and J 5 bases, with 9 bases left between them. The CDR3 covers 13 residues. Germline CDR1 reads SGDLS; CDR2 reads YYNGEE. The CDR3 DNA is TGTGCCAGCAGCGCACACAGGGACAATGAGCAGTTCTTC. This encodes CASSAHRDNEQFF. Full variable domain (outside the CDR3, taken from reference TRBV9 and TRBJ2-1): DSGVTQTPKHLITATGQRVTLRCSPRSGDLSVYWYQQSLDQGLQFLIQYYNGEERAKGNILERFSAQQFPDLHSELNLSSLELGDSALYFCASSAHRDNEQFFGPGTRLTVL.

The CDR3 region is CASSPGAGRYNEQFF. CDR3 DNA: TGCGCCAGCAGCCCTGGGGCGGGAAGGTACAATGAGCAGTTCTTC. The gene calls are TRBV5-1 and TRBJ2-1; D is possibly TRBD2 (6 bases). The CDR3 sequence is 15 residues long. The germline V gene has CDR1 SGHRS and CDR2 YFSETQ. The V and J ends lost 4 bases and 4 bases respectively, with 15 bases between them.

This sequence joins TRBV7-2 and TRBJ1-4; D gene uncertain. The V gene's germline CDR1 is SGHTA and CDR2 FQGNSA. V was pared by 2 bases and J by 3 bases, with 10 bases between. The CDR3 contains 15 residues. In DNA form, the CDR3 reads TGTGCCAGCAGCTTAATAAGAGGGCCTAATGAAAAACTGTTTTTT. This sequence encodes CASSLIRGPNEKLFF.

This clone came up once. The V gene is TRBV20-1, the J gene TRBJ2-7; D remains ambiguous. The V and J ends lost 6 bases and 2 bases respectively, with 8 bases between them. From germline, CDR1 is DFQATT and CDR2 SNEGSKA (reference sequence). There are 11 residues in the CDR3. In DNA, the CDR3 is TGCAGTGCAACACAAGCCTACGAGCAGTACTTC. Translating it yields CSATQAYEQYF.

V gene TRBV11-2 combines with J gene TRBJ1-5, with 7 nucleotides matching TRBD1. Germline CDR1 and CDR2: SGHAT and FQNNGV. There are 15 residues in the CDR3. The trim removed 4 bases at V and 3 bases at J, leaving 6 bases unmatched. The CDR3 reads CASSSSGTDNQPQHF. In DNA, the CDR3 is TGTGCCAGCAGCTCCTCCGGGACAGACAATCAGCCCCAGCATTTT.

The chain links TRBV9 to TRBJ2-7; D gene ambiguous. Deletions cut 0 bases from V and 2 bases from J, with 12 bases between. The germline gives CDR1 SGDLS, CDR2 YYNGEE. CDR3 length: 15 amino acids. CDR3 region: CASSVGSGVPYEQYF. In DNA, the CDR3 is TGTGCCAGCAGCGTAGGGTCAGGCGTCCCCTACGAGCAGTACTTC. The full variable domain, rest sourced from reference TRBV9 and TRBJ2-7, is DSGVTQTPKHLITATGQRVTLRCSPRSGDLSVYWYQQSLDQGLQFLIQYYNGEERAKGNILERFSAQQFPDLHSELNLSSLELGDSALYFCASSVGSGVPYEQYFGPGTRLTVT.

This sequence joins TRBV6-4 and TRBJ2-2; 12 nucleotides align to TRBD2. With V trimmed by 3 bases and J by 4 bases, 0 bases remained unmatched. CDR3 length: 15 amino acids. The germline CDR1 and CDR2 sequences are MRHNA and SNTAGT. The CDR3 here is CASSELAGGTGELFF. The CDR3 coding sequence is TGTGCCAGCAGTGAACTAGCGGGAGGCACCGGGGAGCTGTTTTTT.

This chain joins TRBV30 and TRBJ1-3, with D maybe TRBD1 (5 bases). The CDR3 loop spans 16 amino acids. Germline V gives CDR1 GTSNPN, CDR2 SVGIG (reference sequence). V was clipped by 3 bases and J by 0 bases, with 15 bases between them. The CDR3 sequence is CAWRVPTGYSGNTIYF. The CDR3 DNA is TGTGCCTGGAGGGTACCTACAGGTTACTCTGGAAACACCATATATTTT. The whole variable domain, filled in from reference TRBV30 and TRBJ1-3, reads SQTIHQWPATLVQPVGSPLSLECTVEGTSNPNLYWYRQAAGRGLQLLFYSVGIGQISSEVPQNLSASRPQDRQFILSSKKLLLSDSGFYLCAWRVPTGYSGNTIYFGEGSWLTVV.

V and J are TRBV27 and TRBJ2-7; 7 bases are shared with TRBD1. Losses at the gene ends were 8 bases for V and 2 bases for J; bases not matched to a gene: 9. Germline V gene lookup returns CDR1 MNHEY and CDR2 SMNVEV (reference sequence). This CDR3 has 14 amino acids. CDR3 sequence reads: CASHRTGGAYEQYF. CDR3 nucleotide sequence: TGTGCCAGCCATAGGACAGGTGGGGCCTACGAGCAGTACTTC.

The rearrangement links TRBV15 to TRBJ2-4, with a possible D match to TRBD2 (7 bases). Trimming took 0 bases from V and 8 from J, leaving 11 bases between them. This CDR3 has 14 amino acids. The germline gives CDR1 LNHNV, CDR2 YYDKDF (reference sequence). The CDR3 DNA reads TGTGCCACCAGCAGAGAACGGGGGGCGGACATTCAGTACTTC. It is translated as CATSRERGADIQYF.

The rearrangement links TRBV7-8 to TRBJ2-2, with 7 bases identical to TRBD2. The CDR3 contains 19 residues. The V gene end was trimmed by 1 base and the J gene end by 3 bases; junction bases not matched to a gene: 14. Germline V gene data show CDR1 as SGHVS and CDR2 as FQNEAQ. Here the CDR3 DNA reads TGTGCCAGCAGCTTAGGGTTCTCTAGCGGAGGAACACACACCGGGGAGCTGTTTTTT. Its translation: CASSLGFSSGGTHTGELFF. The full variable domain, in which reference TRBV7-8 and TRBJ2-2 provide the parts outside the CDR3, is GAGVSQSPRYKVAKRGQDVALRCDPISGHVSLFWYQQALGQGPEFLTYFQNEAQLDKSGLPSDRFFAERPEGSVSTLKIQRTQQEDSAVYLCASSLGFSSGGTHTGELFFGEGSRLTVL.

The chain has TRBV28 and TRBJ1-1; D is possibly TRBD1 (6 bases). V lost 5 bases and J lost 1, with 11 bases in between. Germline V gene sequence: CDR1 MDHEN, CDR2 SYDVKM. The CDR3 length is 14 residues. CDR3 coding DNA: TGTGCCAGCAGTGAACACAGGGAGAACACTGAAGCTTTCTTT. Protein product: CASSEHRENTEAFF.

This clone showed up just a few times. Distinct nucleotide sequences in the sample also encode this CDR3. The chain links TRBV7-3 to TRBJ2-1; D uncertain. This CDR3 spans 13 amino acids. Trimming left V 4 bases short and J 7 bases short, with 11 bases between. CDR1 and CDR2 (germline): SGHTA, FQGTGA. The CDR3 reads CASSSPSVNEQFF. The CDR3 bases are TGTGCCAGCAGCTCTCCTTCCGTGAATGAGCAGTTCTTC.

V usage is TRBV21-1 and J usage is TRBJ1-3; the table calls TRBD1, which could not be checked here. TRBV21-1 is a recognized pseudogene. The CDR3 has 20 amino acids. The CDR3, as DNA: TGTGCCAGCAGCAATAACAGGCAGGAATCCCGGAAGACCTCTGGAAACACCATATATTTT. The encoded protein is CASSNNRQESRKTSGNTIYF.

This CDR3 is CASSTSGRAWETQYF. The CDR3 DNA sequence: TGTGCCAGCAGTACTAGCGGGAGGGCCTGGGAGACCCAGTACTTC. V is TRBV28 and J is TRBJ2-5, with 13 bases fitting TRBD2. The CDR3 runs 15 residues. The J segment lost 5 bases and the V segment lost 5 bases, leaving 5 bases of the junction unmatched. Germline values: CDR1 MDHEN, CDR2 SYDVKM. Filled out from reference TRBV28 and TRBJ2-5, the complete variable domain reads DVKVTQSSRYLVKRTGEKVFLECVQDMDHENMFWYRQDPGLGLRLIYFSYDVKMKEKGDIPEGYSVSREKKERFSLILESASTNQTSMYLCASSTSGRAWETQYFGPGTRLLVL.

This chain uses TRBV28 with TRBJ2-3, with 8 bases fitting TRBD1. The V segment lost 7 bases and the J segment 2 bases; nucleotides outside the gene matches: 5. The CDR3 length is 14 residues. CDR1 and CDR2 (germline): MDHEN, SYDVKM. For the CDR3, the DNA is TGTGCCAGCAAAGAGACAGGGGACACAGATACGCAGTATTTT. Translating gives CASKETGDTDTQYF. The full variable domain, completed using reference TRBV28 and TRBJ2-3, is DVKVTQSSRYLVKRTGEKVFLECVQDMDHENMFWYRQDPGLGLRLIYFSYDVKMKEKGDIPEGYSVSREKKERFSLILESASTNQTSMYLCASKETGDTDTQYFGPGTRLTVL.

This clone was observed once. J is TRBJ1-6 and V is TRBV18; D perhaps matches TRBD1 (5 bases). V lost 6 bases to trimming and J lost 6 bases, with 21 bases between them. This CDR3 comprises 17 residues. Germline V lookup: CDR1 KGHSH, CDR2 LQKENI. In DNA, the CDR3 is TGTGCCAGCTCCCCCGGAGGGGAGGGCAGAAGTAATTCACCCCTCCACTTT. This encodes CASSPGGEGRSNSPLHF.

The CDR3 sequence: CASSQGLEVEQPQHF. For the CDR3, the DNA is TGCGCCAGCAGCCAAGGTCTAGAGGTAGAGCAGCCCCAGCATTTT. This chain joins TRBV4-1 and TRBJ1-5, with unresolved D. Germline V gene lookup returns CDR1 MGHRA and CDR2 YSYEKL. The CDR3 totals 15 residues. Trimming cost V 1 base and J 7 bases, with 14 bases left between them.

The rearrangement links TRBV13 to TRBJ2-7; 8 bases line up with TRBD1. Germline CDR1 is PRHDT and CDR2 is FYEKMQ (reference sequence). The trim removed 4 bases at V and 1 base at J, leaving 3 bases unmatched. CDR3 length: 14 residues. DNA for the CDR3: TGTGCCAGCAGCTCGGGACAGGAGTCCTACGAGCAGTACTTC. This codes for CASSSGQESYEQYF.

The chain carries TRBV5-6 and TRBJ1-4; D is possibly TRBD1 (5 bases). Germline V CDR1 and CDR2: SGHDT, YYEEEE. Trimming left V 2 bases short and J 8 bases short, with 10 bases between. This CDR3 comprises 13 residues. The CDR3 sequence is CASSFWGGEKLFF. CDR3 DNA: TGTGCCAGCAGCTTCTGGGGCGGCGAAAAACTGTTTTTT. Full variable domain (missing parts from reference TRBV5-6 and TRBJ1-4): DAGVTQSPTHLIKTRGQQVTLRCSPKSGHDTVSWYQQALGQGPQFIFQYYEEEERQRGNFPDRFSGHQFPNYSSELNVNALLLGDSALYLCASSFWGGEKLFFGSGTQLSVL.

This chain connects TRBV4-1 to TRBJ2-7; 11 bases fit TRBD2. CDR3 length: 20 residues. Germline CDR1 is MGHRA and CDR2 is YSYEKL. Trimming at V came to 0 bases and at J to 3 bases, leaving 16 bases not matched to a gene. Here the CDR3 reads CASSQDTASGRYISRYEQYF. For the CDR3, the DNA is TGCGCCAGCAGCCAAGATACGGCTAGCGGGAGGTATATTAGTCGCTACGAGCAGTACTTC.

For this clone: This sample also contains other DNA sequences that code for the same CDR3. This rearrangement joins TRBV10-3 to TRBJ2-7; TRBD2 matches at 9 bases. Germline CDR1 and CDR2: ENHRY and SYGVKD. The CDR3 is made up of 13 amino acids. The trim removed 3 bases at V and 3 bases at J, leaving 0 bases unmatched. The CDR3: CAISEAGGYEQYF. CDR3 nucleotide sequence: TGTGCCATCAGTGAAGCGGGGGGCTACGAGCAGTACTTC.

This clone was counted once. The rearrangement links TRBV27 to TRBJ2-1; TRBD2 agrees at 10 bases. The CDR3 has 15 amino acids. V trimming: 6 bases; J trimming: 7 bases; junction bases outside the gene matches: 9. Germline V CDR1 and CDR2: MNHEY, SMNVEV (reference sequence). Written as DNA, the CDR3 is TGTGCCAGCAGCCACGGACTAGCGGTGACTAATGAGCAGTTCTTC. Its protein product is CASSHGLAVTNEQFF.

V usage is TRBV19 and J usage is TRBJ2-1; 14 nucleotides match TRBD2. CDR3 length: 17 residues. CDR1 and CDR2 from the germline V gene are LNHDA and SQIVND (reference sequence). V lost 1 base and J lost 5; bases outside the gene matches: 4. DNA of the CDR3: TGTGCCAGTAGTATAGCCGGACTAGCGGGAGGAAACAATGAGCAGTTCTTC. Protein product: CASSIAGLAGGNNEQFF. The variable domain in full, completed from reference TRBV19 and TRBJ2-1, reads DGGITQSPKYLFRKEGQNVTLSCEQNLNHDAMYWYRQDPGQGLRLIYYSQIVNDFQKGDIAEGYSVSREKKESFPLTVTSAQKNPTAFYLCASSIAGLAGGNNEQFFGPGTRLTVL.

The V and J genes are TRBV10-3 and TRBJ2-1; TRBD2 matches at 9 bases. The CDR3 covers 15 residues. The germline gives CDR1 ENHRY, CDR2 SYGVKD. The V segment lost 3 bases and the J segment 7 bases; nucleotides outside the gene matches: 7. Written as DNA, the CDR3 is TGTGCCATCAGTGAAAGAGCGGGAGGTGGGAATGAGCAGTTCTTC. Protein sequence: CAISERAGGGNEQFF.

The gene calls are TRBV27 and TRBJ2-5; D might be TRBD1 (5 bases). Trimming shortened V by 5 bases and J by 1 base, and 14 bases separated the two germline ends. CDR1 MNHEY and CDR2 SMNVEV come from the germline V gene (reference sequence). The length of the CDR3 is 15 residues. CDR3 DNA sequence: TGTGCCAGCAGTGATTCTGGACACCCCCAAGAGACCCAGTACTTC. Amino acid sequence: CASSDSGHPQETQYF.

DNA for the CDR3: TGTGCCAGTAGTACAACTAGCCAGGCTGAGACCCAGTACTTC. It translates to CASSTTSQAETQYF. The genes are TRBV19 and TRBJ2-5, with D possibly being TRBD2 (6 bases). This CDR3 contains 14 residues. Trimming pared 4 bases from V and 5 bases from J, leaving 14 bases between. Germline CDR1 reads LNHDA; CDR2 reads SQIVND (reference sequence).

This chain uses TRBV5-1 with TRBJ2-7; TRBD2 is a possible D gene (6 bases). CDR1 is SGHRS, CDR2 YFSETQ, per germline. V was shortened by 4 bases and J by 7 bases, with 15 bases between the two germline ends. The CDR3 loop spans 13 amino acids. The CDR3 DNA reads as TGCGCCAGCAGCCGAGACCCCGGGGGAGAGCAGTACTTC. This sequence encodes CASSRDPGGEQYF.

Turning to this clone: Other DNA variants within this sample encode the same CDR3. DNA of the CDR3: TGTGCCACCAGCAGGCCCCTAGCGGGAGCCTACAATGAGCAGTTCTTC. Amino acid sequence: CATSRPLAGAYNEQFF. The gene calls are TRBV15 and TRBJ2-1, with 10 bases matching TRBD2. The CDR3 runs to 16 residues. V lost 3 bases to trimming and J lost 2 bases; unmatched junction nucleotides: 4. Per germline, CDR1 LNHNV and CDR2 YYDKDF (reference sequence).